The next 13 T cell receptor beta chains were all read from a single sample in a study of blood T cell repertoires in COVID-19. This table comes from immunoSEQ multiplex PCR, and its TCRdb copy is limited to in-frame clones, with some not included. This table holds 200,000 to 250,000 clones, around 86% found once. The sequencing sample was made of peripheral blood. Receptor source: a man older than 75 with acute or convalescent COVID-19.

V is TRBV18 and J is TRBJ2-3; 14 nucleotides align to TRBD2. With V trimmed by 3 bases and J by 1 base, 6 bases remained unmatched. Germline lookup yields CDR1 KGHSH and CDR2 LQKENI. This CDR3 is built from 18 residues. The DNA of the CDR3 is TGTGCCAGCTCACCGGGACTAGCGGGAGTGGTCGGCACAGATACGCAGTATTTT. Protein sequence: CASSPGLAGVVGTDTQYF.

The chain employs TRBV5-5 and TRBJ1-6, with D unclear. Germline CDR1 SGHKS, CDR2 YYEKEE (reference sequence). The CDR3 has 15 residues. V lost 1 base and J lost 7, with 12 bases in between. The DNA of the CDR3 is TGTGCCAGCAGCTTGCCCGGGAGAGGGAATTCACCCCTCCACTTT. Amino acid sequence: CASSLPGRGNSPLHF.

This clone was recorded a few times. V and J are TRBV2 and TRBJ1-1; 9 nucleotides align to TRBD1. This CDR3 region has 15 residues. Unmatched junction bases numbered 8, after V lost 5 bases and J lost 4 bases. Germline CDR1 is SNHLY and CDR2 is FYNNEI. In DNA form, the CDR3 reads TGTGCCAGCAGTACCGGACAGGGGAGGGTCACTGAAGCTTTCTTT. Protein sequence: CASSTGQGRVTEAFF.

The chain recombines TRBV10-3 with TRBJ2-7; D is unresolved. CDR1 and CDR2 from the germline V gene are ENHRY and SYGVKD. V was trimmed by 0 bases and J by 2 bases, leaving 5 bases between them. The CDR3 sequence is 13 residues long. In DNA form, the CDR3 reads TGTGCCATCAGTGAGTCGAGAACCTACGAGCAGTACTTC. Amino acids: CAISESRTYEQYF.

V and J are TRBV5-1 and TRBJ1-4, with D possibly matching TRBD1 (5 bases). Trimming took 2 bases from V and 8 from J, leaving 19 bases between them. This CDR3 has 16 residues. Germline loops: CDR1 SGHRS, CDR2 YFSETQ. In DNA, the CDR3 is TGCGCCAGCAGCTTAAATCTCCAGGGCCTAGAAGAAAAACTGTTTTTT. It translates to CASSLNLQGLEEKLFF.

J is TRBJ1-1 and V is TRBV6-2 or TRBV6-3, with D tentatively TRBD1 (5 bases). V was pared by 0 bases and J by 2 bases, with 10 bases between. This CDR3 is built from 15 residues. Germline CDR1 MNHEY, CDR2 SVGEGT. This CDR3 reads CASSYSGGGNTEAFF. In DNA form, the CDR3 reads TGTGCCAGCAGTTACTCGGGGGGGGGAAACACTGAAGCTTTCTTT.

The CDR3 DNA follows: TGTGCCAGCAGTGATTCTAGCGGGAGTCTTGGCAAAAACATTCAGTACTTC. As protein: CASSDSSGSLGKNIQYF. The J gene is TRBJ2-4, the V gene TRBV28, with 10 bases identical to TRBD2. The germline gives CDR1 MDHEN, CDR2 SYDVKM. V trimming: 5 bases; J trimming: 3 bases; junction bases outside the gene matches: 10. The CDR3 loop spans 17 amino acids.

This chain connects TRBV5-1 to TRBJ2-4; tentative D call: TRBD1 (5 bases). Trimming took 0 bases from V and 0 from J, leaving 7 bases between them. The CDR3 has 15 amino acids. The germline V gene has CDR1 SGHRS and CDR2 YFSETQ. In DNA form, the CDR3 reads TGCGCCAGCAGCTTGGAGGGGTTAGCCAAAAACATTCAGTACTTC. It specifies CASSLEGLAKNIQYF.

The chain carries TRBV27 and TRBJ2-3; weak D call: TRBD2 (7 bases). Deletions cut 8 bases from V and 0 bases from J, with 12 bases between. CDR3 length equals 14 residues. Per germline, CDR1 MNHEY and CDR2 SMNVEV (reference sequence). As DNA, the CDR3 is TGTGCCAGCCGGGGGGCAACTAGCACAGATACGCAGTATTTT. Amino acid sequence: CASRGATSTDTQYF.

This clone was detected a few times. The rearrangement joins TRBV28 to TRBJ1-2; 8 bases match TRBD1. The CDR3 has 13 residues. Germline lookup yields CDR1 MDHEN and CDR2 SYDVKM. The V and J ends lost 6 bases and 7 bases, in that order; junction bases with no gene match: 7. In nucleotides, the CDR3 is TGTGCCAGCAGCCCCGACAGGGGAAGTGGCTACACCTTC. It translates to CASSPDRGSGYTF.

The rearrangement links TRBV5-5 to TRBJ2-1; a weak D match, TRBD1 (5 bases). Germline V CDR1 and CDR2: SGHKS, YYEKEE (reference sequence). The CDR3 is made up of 17 amino acids. Trimming took 0 bases from V and 3 from J, leaving 16 bases between them. The CDR3 coding sequence is TGTGCCAGCAGCTTGGTGGCCCAGGGAAGGGTCTACAATGAGCAGTTCTTC. Protein product: CASSLVAQGRVYNEQFF.

This clone turned up a few times. This chain links TRBV2 with TRBJ1-5, with TRBD1 matching over 10 bases. Germline CDR1 reads SNHLY; CDR2 reads FYNNEI. V trimming: 10 bases; J trimming: 6 bases; junction bases outside the gene matches: 12. CDR3 length equals 15 residues. The CDR3 region is CATQTGTGEGQPQHF. For the CDR3, the DNA is TGTGCCACCCAAACCGGGACAGGGGAGGGTCAGCCCCAGCATTTT.

This clone has only one observation. The gene calls are TRBV6-5 and TRBJ2-1; 7 bases map to TRBD2. Germline V gene lookup returns CDR1 MNHEY and CDR2 SVGAGI. The CDR3 is 15 residues long. V was pared by 2 bases and J by 1 base, with 2 bases of the junction left unmatched. Here the CDR3 reads CASSYGGGSYNEQFF. The CDR3 DNA reads as TGTGCCAGCAGTTACGGCGGGGGTTCCTACAATGAGCAGTTCTTC.